This T cell receptor (beta chain) was sequenced in a study of T cells in Graves' hyperthyroidism and ophthalmopathy (dated by TCRdb to the late 2010s). With regard to the full study: Peripheral blood samples were taken at initial diagnosis, before any treatment was given. To identify TCR V-J signatures that set the groups apart, the researchers used a discovery cohort of more than 95 patients, made up of 40 to 45 with Graves' ophthalmopathy and some 58 with stable Graves' hyperthyroidism. An independent validation cohort of some 18 hyperthyroidism patients and 15 or so patients who later progressed to ophthalmopathy tested prospective prediction of ophthalmopathy. The 90 to 100 discovery patients were randomly divided into training and test sets at a 7:3 ratio. The study also compared thyroid tissue and blood T-cell repertoires from five or six Graves' hyperthyroidism patients. After sampling, hyperthyroidism patients received methimazole starting at 30 mg daily, and ophthalmopathy patients received high-dose intravenous methylprednisolone. The paper describes TCR Vbeta CDR3 sequencing of fewer than 150 peripheral blood samples, made up of under 50 ophthalmopathy patients, 70 to 75 hyperthyroidism patients and 17 progressor patients.

The investigation overall reported the following: During validation, the model predicted progression to ophthalmopathy a median of around 6 months ahead of onset, with almost 71% sensitivity and 72% to 80% specificity. Sample size was not statistically predetermined, and blinding of investigators to group allocation was not performed. Ophthalmopathy was separated from stable hyperthyroidism by a 13 V-J signature model, with approximately 86% sensitivity and about 81% specificity obtained in cross-validation and 80%/75% obtained in testing. Blood samples also contained most of the expanded thyroid clonotypes (frequency above 0.001), which suggests that blood repertoires may reflect thyroid immune responses.

This clonotype showed up many times. Its antigen target is currently unknown. No base-level quality is on record; no much larger clone is a single base apart. The germline V gene (reference sequence) supplies CDR1 LGHDT and CDR2 YNNKEL. The junction carries 12 bases between V and J, which are trimmed by 0 bases and 0 bases respectively. Counted from cysteine to phenylalanine, this CDR3 has 16 amino acids. Just the 48-base CDR3 DNA is kept, in frame starting at base 1. Stable Graves' hyperthyroidism was defined as no progression to ophthalmopathy during 18 months of follow-up. The hyperthyroidism patients were between 18 and 65 years old and newly diagnosed, with a disease duration of less than 2 months. The study excluded patients with uncontrolled infections, other autoimmune diseases, pregnancy or lactation. Diagnoses relied on clinical symptoms, serum thyroxine and TRAb, thyroid ultrasound and orbital computed tomography. PBMCs were separated from about 10 ml of fresh peripheral blood using Ficoll-Paque density gradient centrifugation. Total RNA was extracted with Trizol reagent, and quality was checked on an Agilent 2100 Bioanalyzer.

The TCR beta CDR3 regions were amplified from the RNA transcripts. A first-round RT-PCR of the TCR CDR3 used the HTBI primer set with the Qiagen OneStep RT-PCR kit. Libraries were constructed in a second round of multiplex PCR, after which size selection and purification were performed. Paired-end sequencing of the libraries was performed with 100 bp reads on an Illumina HiSeq2000. The authors' pipeline ran thus. SOAPnuke was used to process the raw data, throwing out any read that contained adapters or uncalled bases, had a mean Phred below 15, or lacked an exact constant-primer or identifier match. High-quality paired reads were merged using COPE v1.2.5, and each unique nucleotide sequence was defined as a clonotype. MiTCR v1.1 was used to align the clonotypes against IMGT TRBV, TRBD and TRBJ reference segments. The analysis included only V-J combinations with a frequency above 0.0001, which together covered around 99% of the repertoires. A TCS score was defined as the ratio between F50 (clonal expansion) and ExV (chaos), using BLOSUM62-based TCRdist between CDR3 peptides within each V-J. Welch's t-statistics and random forest reduced around 550 V-J features to under 15, which were used in a naive Bayes classifier (R e1071). In-frame beta chains were kept once TCRdb had trimmed the public reads at Q25 with fastp and called clones with MiXCR. CDR3 protein sequences are deduplicated, and each keeps its most common genes and DNA. Here the V and J calls rest on TCRdb's processing, not on the authors' analysis. The sample contains hundreds of thousands of distinct CDR3 sequences, about a sixth of them found a single time. The ten largest clones take up 3.8% of the sample.

The clonotype originates from a woman aged 25-40 years with Graves' hyperthyroidism. The V and J genes are TRBV3-1 and TRBJ2-7; no D segment can be confidently identified. Sequences were obtained from blood. In nucleotide form, the sequence is TGTGCCAGCAGCCAAGAGATGGGTCGCGACTCCTACGAGCAGTACTTC. It translates to CASSQEMGRDSYEQYF.